These T cell receptor beta chains were read from a single sample in a study of lymphopenia after photon versus proton radiotherapy. Assay used: immunoSEQ multiplex PCR; TCRdb lists only in-frame clones, some missing. Among approximately 47,000 clones listed, 85% were seen once. The sequencing here drew on peripheral blood, taken from a patient treated with photon-based radiotherapy. These receptors were obtained from a man between 35 and 55 years old with gastric cancer. CDR3s include the opening cysteine and the closing phenylalanine or tryptophan. D genes are given only for firm matches. Expanded clones get a size class; other rows say once, few or many, or leave the size out.

cdr3_aa cdr3_nt d_call j_call clone_size v_call
CASRQGFTGELFF TGTGCCAGTCGCCAGGGGTTCACCGGGGAGCTGTTTTTT . TRBJ2-2 . TRBV19
CASSFSSAETQYF TGTGCCAGCAGCTTCTCTAGCGCAGAGACCCAGTACTTC . TRBJ2-5 . TRBV5-6
CASSFSGGAIGELFF TGTGCCAGCAGCTTTAGCGGGGGGGCCATCGGGGAGCTGTTTTTT TRBD2 TRBJ2-2 once TRBV7-2
CASSLDRGANQPQHF TGTGCCAGCAGCTTGGACAGGGGAGCAAATCAGCCCCAGCATTTT TRBD1 TRBJ1-5 . TRBV5-5
CASSPRGGNTEAFF TGTGCCAGCTCACCCAGGGGAGGGAACACTGAAGCTTTCTTT . TRBJ1-1 . TRBV18
CASSTQGDTEAFF TGTGCCAGCAGCACACAGGGTGACACTGAAGCTTTCTTT . TRBJ1-1 few TRBV5-5
CSGRTDYGYTF TGCAGTGGCCGGACCGACTATGGCTACACCTTC . TRBJ1-2 once TRBV20-1
CASSLGVPTGSGYTF TGTGCCAGCAGCTTAGGGGTCCCGACAGGGTCTGGCTACACCTTC TRBD1 TRBJ1-2 . TRBV11-2
CASSVAGQGGYEQYF TGTGCCAGCAGCGTAGCAGGACAGGGGGGCTACGAGCAGTACTTC TRBD1 TRBJ2-7 . TRBV9
CASTRDTNTEAFF TGTGCCAGCACCCGGGACACTAACACTGAAGCTTTCTTT . TRBJ1-1 . TRBV6-5
CAWSVPASEQYF TGTGCCTGGAGTGTACCGGCAAGCGAGCAGTACTTC . TRBJ2-7 once TRBV30
CASSVVGQGTGTGELFF TGTGCCAGCAGCGTAGTTGGACAGGGCACGGGCACCGGGGAGCTGTTTTTT TRBD1 TRBJ2-2 . TRBV9
CASSQGGGGTGELFF TGTGCCAGCAGCCAAGGAGGGGGAGGCACCGGGGAGCTGTTTTTT . TRBJ2-2 . TRBV4-2
CASSLGGDYFTDTQYF TGTGCCAGCAGCTTAGGCGGGGACTACTTCACAGATACGCAGTATTTT TRBD2 TRBJ2-3 once TRBV7-6
CAWVWGDARGTEAFF TGTGCCTGGGTATGGGGGGATGCCAGAGGGACTGAAGCTTTCTTT . TRBJ1-1 . TRBV30
CASSQDTGMGSPLHF TGCGCCAGCAGCCAAGATACAGGGATGGGTTCACCCCTCCACTTT . TRBJ1-6 . TRBV4-3
CASSLYVANYGYTF TGTGCCAGCAGCTTATACGTAGCTAACTATGGCTACACCTTC . TRBJ1-2 . TRBV11-2
CAWSVGRNSNQPQHF TGTGCCTGGAGTGTTGGACGAAATAGCAATCAGCCCCAGCATTTT . TRBJ1-5 . TRBV30
CASSPKQGAPGANVLTF TGTGCCAGCAGCCCGAAACAGGGAGCCCCTGGGGCCAACGTCCTGACTTTC . TRBJ2-6 . TRBV11-3
CASSPRGADRGTEAFF TGTGCCAGCAGCCCCAGGGGGGCGGATAGGGGCACTGAAGCTTTCTTT TRBD1 TRBJ1-1 once TRBV7-3
CASSLLLRRGYNEQFF TGTGCCAGCAGCTTACTACTGCGTAGGGGTTACAATGAGCAGTTCTTC . TRBJ2-1 . TRBV11-1